This TCR beta chain was identified in a study of cytotoxic CD8 clonotypes in ibrutinib-treated CLL. General study findings and limits: Sustained-remission and progressing patients diverged in sampling times. Pretreatment clonality was elevated relative to age-matched healthy donors and paralleled circulating CD8+ T-cell counts.

Target depth was 1 in 200,000 to 1 in 1 million T cells, about 10x per clonotype. Here immunoSEQ multiplex PCR was the method, and the copy in TCRdb shows in-frame clones only, minus some. In the table there are approximately 48,000 clones, around half of which are singletons. PBMCs were cryopreserved, and 1.5 to 2.5 micrograms of genomic DNA from them went into TCR beta libraries. Only a few counts were recorded for this clone. Antigen: not known. Germline V lookup: CDR1 SGHRS, CDR2 YFSETQ. The CDR3 runs to 14 residues. The V gene lost 4 bases and the J gene lost 2 bases, with 13 bases spanning the gap.

The source was PBMCs, collected after 12 months of ibrutinib treatment. The chain employs TRBV5-1 and TRBJ2-7; D uncertain. The sequence came from a human donor with chronic lymphocytic leukemia. For the CDR3, the DNA is TGCGCCAGCAGCCCGCCGGCACAGCCCTACGAGCAGTACTTC. It is translated as CASSPPAQPYEQYF.